The clone carrying this TCR beta chain was observed many times. The antigen remains undetermined. This specimen comes from a study of T-cell reconstitution after alpha-beta-depleted transplantation in children. Unique molecular identifiers tagged the TCRbeta library. MiXCR was run by TCRdb on the PCR reads, yielding one entry per CDR3 protein. The sample consists of fewer than 500,000 distinct CDR3 sequences, approximately 42% of them appearing once. Points from the study as a whole: By about two months after transplant, alpha-beta T cells reportedly arose from several hundred graft clones that had expanded. The main origin of T-cell counts and diversity one year after transplant was newly produced T cells. TCRbeta diversity was high at day 60 in some patients (a result of surviving recipient T cells and thymic progenitors).

CDR1 and CDR2 from the germline V gene are SGDLS and YYNGEE. V gave up 3 bases and J gave up 1 base, with 5 bases separating them. The CDR3 contains 12 residues. This receptor was identified in a girl aged 2 to 9 with aplastic anemia, due to receive a stem cell transplant. The material was PBMCs, obtained before TCRalphabeta/CD19-depleted stem cell transplant. The chain carries TRBV9 and TRBJ2-7; no reliable D call. DNA for the CDR3: TGTGCCAGCAGCGGTGTATCCTACGAGCAGTACTTC. Translation: CASSGVSYEQYF.